This T cell receptor (beta chain) was sequenced for a study of CXCR3-negative and CXCR3-positive naive CD8 T cells. The libraries of TRB cDNA were prepared using 5' RACE with UMI labels. TCRdb reprocessed the 5' RACE reads and stores each CDR3 protein as one record, lacking DNA. The data show some 120,000 distinct CDR3 sequences, and the top ten clones hold about 0.34%. Points from the study as a whole: Unlike memory cells, which differed, naive CXCR3-negative and CXCR3-positive cells had similar TRBV-TRBJ usage. Researchers report that CXCR3-positive naive cells carry more hydrophobic TRB CDR3s than CXCR3-negative naive cells. Diversity ran similarly high across both naive subsets but far lower in memory CD8+ cells.

The CDR3 has 11 residues. CDR1 is SGHRS and CDR2 is YFSETQ in the germline V gene. Phenotypically, naive CD8+ T cells corresponded to CD45RO-CCR7+CD27+CD95-. In regard to this clonotype: The antigen is unknown.

The material sequenced was naive CXCR3+ CD8+ T cells from blood. This sample's subset: CD45RO-CCR7+CD27+CD95- naive CD8+ T cells expressing CXCR3 (TNR3+). The TCR originated in a human donor in good health. Some clones in this sample may be carry-over from other donors' samples. The V gene is TRBV5-1, the J gene TRBJ2-1. This chain's CDR3 is CASSLANEQFF.